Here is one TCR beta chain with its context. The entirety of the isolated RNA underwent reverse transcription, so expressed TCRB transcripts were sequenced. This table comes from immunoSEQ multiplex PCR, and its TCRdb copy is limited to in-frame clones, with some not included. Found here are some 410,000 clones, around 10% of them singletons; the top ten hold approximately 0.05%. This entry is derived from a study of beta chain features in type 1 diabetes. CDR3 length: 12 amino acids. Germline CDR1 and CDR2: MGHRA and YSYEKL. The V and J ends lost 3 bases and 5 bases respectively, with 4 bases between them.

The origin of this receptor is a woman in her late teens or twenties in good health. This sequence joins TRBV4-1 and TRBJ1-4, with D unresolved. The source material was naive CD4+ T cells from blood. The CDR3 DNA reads TGCGCCAGCAGCCATTTGAATGAAAAACTGTTTTTT. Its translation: CASSHLNEKLFF.